The rows below give T cell receptor beta chains drawn from one sample of a study of blood T cell repertoires in COVID-19. This table comes from immunoSEQ multiplex PCR, and its TCRdb copy is limited to in-frame clones, with some not included. The profile covers 120,000 to 150,000 clones, with around 90% appearing a single time and about 1.5% taken by the ten largest. The material sequenced was peripheral blood. These receptors all come from a woman in her fifties or sixties with acute or convalescent COVID-19. The CDR3 runs from the conserved cysteine through the conserved F or W. D genes are given only for firm matches. Size is stated for part of the rows, as once, few or many counts, or as a class when the clone is expanded.

clone size,D gene,V gene,J gene,CDR3 protein,CDR3 DNA
-,TRBD1,TRBV13,TRBJ2-3,CASSLARTGGTDTQYF,TGTGCCAGCAGCTTAGCTCGGACAGGGGGAACAGATACGCAGTATTTT
-,-,TRBV5-6,TRBJ1-5,CASSLGTGSNQPQHF,TGTGCCAGCAGCTTGGGAACAGGTAGCAATCAGCCCCAGCATTTT
-,TRBD2,TRBV10-2,TRBJ2-1,CASRGDGPSYNEQFF,TGCGCCAGCCGGGGGGACGGACCTAGCTACAATGAGCAGTTCTTC
-,TRBD2,TRBV28,TRBJ2-7,CASTRTSGGLGEQYF,TGTGCCAGCACCAGGACTAGCGGGGGGCTCGGCGAGCAGTACTTC
-,-,TRBV28,TRBJ1-2,CASREAWYGYTF,TGTGCCAGCAGGGAGGCCTGGTATGGCTACACCTTC
-,-,TRBV9,TRBJ1-2,CASSEATANYGYTF,TGTGCCAGCAGCGAGGCGACTGCGAACTATGGCTACACCTTC
-,-,TRBV19,TRBJ1-1,CATAENTEAFF,TGTGCCACCGCAGAGAACACTGAAGCTTTCTTT
-,TRBD1,TRBV6-1,TRBJ1-2,CASSEVAGGQGYGYTF,TGTGCCAGCAGTGAAGTCGCTGGCGGACAGGGATATGGCTACACCTTC
-,TRBD2,TRBV2,TRBJ2-1,CASNLAGGQINEQFF,TGTGCCAGCAATCTAGCGGGGGGCCAAATAAATGAGCAGTTCTTC
-,-,TRBV5-4,TRBJ1-4,CASSSARGTNEKLFF,TGTGCCAGCAGCTCCGCCCGGGGGACTAATGAAAAACTGTTTTTT
few,-,TRBV5-1,TRBJ1-2,CASSGGTSFGYTF,TGCGCCAGCAGCGGCGGGACGTCGTTTGGCTACACCTTC
-,-,TRBV28,TRBJ2-1,CASTRALYNEQFF,TGTGCCAGCACGCGGGCCCTATACAATGAGCAGTTCTTC
-,-,TRBV7-9,TRBJ2-2,CASSLGGNRELFF,TGTGCCAGCAGCTTAGGTGGCAACCGGGAGCTGTTTTTT
-,TRBD1,TRBV4-1,TRBJ1-2,CASSQTDRGPRGYGYTF,TGCGCCAGCAGCCAAACAGACAGGGGCCCTCGGGGCTATGGCTACACCTTC
-,TRBD1,TRBV11-2,TRBJ2-1,CASSLEDRGFDEQFF,TGTGCCAGCAGCTTAGAGGACAGGGGGTTTGATGAGCAGTTCTTC
-,TRBD1,TRBV5-1,TRBJ2-2,CASSWWDRDGTGELFF,TGCGCCAGCAGCTGGTGGGACAGGGATGGGACCGGGGAGCTGTTTTTT
-,-,TRBV6-5,TRBJ2-7,CASSRESPAYEQYF,TGTGCTAGCAGTCGGGAGTCCCCCGCTTACGAGCAGTACTTC
few,TRBD2,TRBV15,TRBJ2-1,CATSSLTSGYNEQFF,TGTGCCACCAGCAGCCTGACTAGCGGTTACAATGAGCAGTTCTTC
-,-,TRBV2,TRBJ1-2,CASILGADGYTF,TGTGCCAGCATCTTGGGGGCGGATGGCTACACCTTC
-,TRBD1,TRBV19,TRBJ1-2,CASSQQLGTGGRDGYTF,TGTGCCAGTAGTCAACAACTCGGGACAGGGGGAAGAGATGGCTACACCTTC
-,TRBD2,TRBV2,TRBJ2-2,CASKRGANTGELFF,TGTGCCAGCAAGCGGGGCGCGAACACCGGGGAGCTGTTTTTT
-,-,TRBV6-5,TRBJ1-4,CASSPEFAGEKLFF,TGTGCCAGCAGCCCGGAGTTTGCGGGTGAAAAACTGTTTTTT
-,-,TRBV14,TRBJ1-4,CASSRYSNNEKLFF,TGTGCCAGCAGCCGCTACAGTAATAATGAAAAACTGTTTTTT
-,-,TRBV6-5,TRBJ1-2,CASTQTGGRYYGYTF,TGTGCCAGCACCCAGACGGGGGGGCGGTACTATGGCTACACCTTC
-,-,TRBV7-8,TRBJ1-1,CASSLTRGGQTEAFF,TGTGCCAGCAGCTTAACCCGGGGCGGACAGACTGAAGCTTTCTTT
-,TRBD2,TRBV3-1/TRBV3-2,TRBJ2-7,CASSQVAGASYEQYF,TGTGCCAGCAGCCAAGTAGCGGGGGCCTCCTACGAGCAGTACTTC
-,TRBD1,TRBV15,TRBJ2-7,CATSRELGGQGAEQYF,TGTGCCACCAGCAGAGAATTAGGAGGACAGGGGGCCGAGCAGTACTTC
-,-,TRBV5-1,TRBJ1-5,CASSLYTGYQPQHF,TGCGCCAGCAGCTTGTATACGGGTTATCAGCCCCAGCATTTT
-,TRBD2,TRBV5-6,TRBJ2-5,CASSLILAGAPRETQYF,TGTGCCAGCAGCTTAATACTAGCGGGGGCCCCCAGGGAGACCCAGTACTTC
few,TRBD1,TRBV15,TRBJ1-6,CATSGPPGQGAYNSPLHF,TGTGCCACCAGCGGGCCTCCGGGACAGGGGGCTTATAATTCACCCCTCCACTTT
once,-,TRBV11-3,TRBJ2-5,CASSDRQETQYF,TGTGCCAGCAGCGACAGGCAAGAGACCCAGTACTTC
-,TRBD2,TRBV6-5,TRBJ2-3,CASSYPGGPSTDTQYF,TGTGCCAGCAGTTATCCGGGGGGGCCGAGCACAGATACGCAGTATTTT
once,TRBD2,TRBV5-1,TRBJ2-3,CASSFIGLAGVSTDTQYF,TGCGCCAGCAGCTTCATTGGACTAGCGGGGGTTAGCACAGATACGCAGTATTTT
-,TRBD2,TRBV5-4,TRBJ2-3,CASGVAGGSTDTQYF,TGTGCCAGCGGTGTTGCGGGGGGGTCCACAGATACGCAGTATTTT
once,TRBD1,TRBV6-5,TRBJ2-5,CASRDRGPETQYF,TGTGCCAGCAGGGACAGGGGTCCAGAGACCCAGTACTTC
-,-,TRBV2,TRBJ1-2,CASSDPTKGDYGYTF,TGTGCCAGCAGTGACCCCACGAAGGGGGACTATGGCTACACCTTC
-,-,TRBV28,TRBJ1-3,CASSRDRPPSGNTIYF,TGTGCCAGCAGTCGTGACAGGCCGCCGTCTGGAAACACCATATATTTT
-,TRBD1,TRBV7-6,TRBJ2-7,CASSLTRDSSYEQYF,TGTGCCAGCAGCTTAACCAGGGACAGCTCCTACGAGCAGTACTTC
-,-,TRBV7-9,TRBJ2-5,CASSRDLETQYF,TGTGCCAGCAGTCGGGACTTGGAGACCCAGTACTTC
-,-,TRBV7-8,TRBJ1-3,CASSLALGPVDTIYF,TGTGCCAGCAGCTTAGCGTTGGGGCCGGTGGACACCATATATTTT
-,-,TRBV11-2,TRBJ2-3,CASSPRRGSTDTQYF,TGTGCCAGCAGCCCCCGAAGAGGGAGCACAGATACGCAGTATTTT
-,TRBD1,TRBV5-1,TRBJ2-1,CASSYPGTGLNEQFF,TGCGCCAGCAGCTACCCGGGGACAGGTCTCAATGAGCAGTTCTTC
once,TRBD1,TRBV6-1,TRBJ1-2,CASSEPNRLRQGPGGYTF,TGTGCCAGCAGTGAACCAAACAGATTGAGACAGGGGCCAGGTGGCTACACCTTC
-,TRBD1,TRBV5-1,TRBJ1-2,CASSSGQGAFGYTF,TGCGCCAGCAGCTCTGGACAGGGGGCTTTTGGCTACACCTTC
once,-,TRBV4-1,TRBJ1-3,CASSPGGNTIYF,TGCGCCAGCAGCCCGGGGGGAAACACCATATATTTT
-,-,TRBV11-1,TRBJ1-1,CAIRTEMNTEAFF,TGTGCCATTAGGACTGAGATGAACACTGAAGCTTTCTTT
-,TRBD1,TRBV7-9,TRBJ1-1,CASSRTGSNTEAFF,TGTGCCAGCAGCAGGACAGGGTCGAACACTGAAGCTTTCTTT
-,-,TRBV11-2,TRBJ1-3,CASSPPGGDLRTGNTIYF,TGTGCCAGCAGCCCCCCCGGGGGGGACCTCCGCACTGGAAACACCATATATTTT
-,-,TRBV18,TRBJ2-2,CASSPHEIRELNTGELFF,TGTGCCAGCTCACCACATGAGATCAGGGAATTAAACACCGGGGAGCTGTTTTTT
-,-,TRBV6-1,TRBJ2-5,CASSEQGGKTQYF,TGTGCCAGCAGTGAACAGGGGGGAAAGACCCAGTACTTC
few,TRBD1,TRBV6-4,TRBJ1-6,CASSARGDSANSPLHF,TGTGCCAGCAGTGCCCGCGGGGACAGCGCTAATTCACCCCTCCACTTT
-,TRBD1,TRBV7-2,TRBJ1-6,CASSRDRAGYNSPLHF,TGTGCCAGCAGCCGGGACAGAGCAGGGTATAATTCACCCCTCCACTTT
medium-sized,TRBD1,TRBV4-3,TRBJ1-6,CASSQDSGQGSPLHF,TGCGCCAGCAGCCAAGATTCAGGACAGGGCTCTCCCCTCCACTTT
once,-,TRBV7-2,TRBJ1-1,CASSLVVVTTEAFF,TGTGCCAGCAGCTTAGTGGTTGTAACAACTGAAGCTTTCTTT